The 27 T cell receptor beta chains below all came from one sample that was sequenced in a study of blood T cell repertoires in COVID-19. The protocol was immunoSEQ multiplex PCR, while the TCRdb copy is restricted to in-frame clones and leaves out a portion. There are around 6,700 clones in the sample; roughly nine tenths occur only once, and 8.5% to 12% lies in the top ten. The sample taken for sequencing was peripheral blood. All receptors come from a man aged 70 or older with active COVID-19.

The chain recombines TRBV10-1 with TRBJ1-2, with D possibly matching TRBD1 (6 bases). Germline CDR1 and CDR2: WNHNN and SYGVQD (reference sequence). This CDR3 contains 13 residues. Between the trimmed V and J ends, which lost 6 bases and 5 bases, there was a span of 13 bases. CDR3 amino acids: CASSDGTPYGYTF. CDR3 DNA sequence: TGCGCCAGCAGCGACGGGACACCTTATGGCTACACCTTC.

The chain is built from TRBV19 and TRBJ2-7; TRBD1 aligns across 8 bases. The CDR3 spans 14 residues. Unmatched junction bases numbered 8, after V lost 4 bases and J lost 6 bases. Germline loops: CDR1 LNHDA, CDR2 SQIVND (reference sequence). The chain's CDR3 is CASSTWTGRREQYF. The CDR3 DNA sequence: TGTGCCAGTAGTACCTGGACAGGGCGTCGCGAGCAGTACTTC.

This chain uses TRBV5-8 with TRBJ2-1; 12 nucleotides align to TRBD2. The J segment lost 5 bases and the V segment lost 0 bases, leaving 0 bases of the junction unmatched. The CDR3 has 15 residues. Germline V gene data show CDR1 as SGHTS and CDR2 as YDEGEE. The CDR3 region is CASSLGLAGDNEQFF. The CDR3 DNA reads as TGTGCCAGCAGCTTGGGACTAGCGGGGGACAATGAGCAGTTCTTC.

This rearrangement joins TRBV11-2 to TRBJ2-4, with no clear D. Trimming stripped 0 bases from V and 0 bases from J, with 9 bases between. Per germline, CDR1 SGHAT and CDR2 FQNNGV. The CDR3 consists of 16 residues. The CDR3 is CASSLDQVLAKNIQYF. The CDR3 nucleotides are TGTGCCAGCAGCTTAGACCAGGTTCTAGCCAAAAACATTCAGTACTTC.

In this sample, this clone turned up once. The chain is built from TRBV12-3 or TRBV12-4 and TRBJ2-5; TRBD2 matches 7 bases. The CDR3 loop spans 13 amino acids. The junction had 6 bases not matched to a gene; V was cut back by 6 bases and J by 5 bases. The CDR3 here is CASSNGLDETQYF. The CDR3 DNA reads TGTGCCAGCAGCAATGGACTAGACGAGACCCAGTACTTC.

The chain joins TRBV7-9 to TRBJ2-1, with a possible D match to TRBD1 (6 bases). This CDR3 is 16 amino acids long. Trimming stripped 6 bases from V and 4 bases from J, with 19 bases between. Germline V gene data show CDR1 as SEHNR and CDR2 as FQNEAQ (reference sequence). CDR3 nucleotides: TGTGCCAGCAGTCAGAGAGGGGCAGGGGAATACAATGAGCAGTTCTTC. It yields the protein CASSQRGAGEYNEQFF.

The CDR3 spells CASSRGTGGYSNQPQHF. CDR3 DNA: TGTGCCAGCAGTAGGGGGACAGGAGGATATAGCAATCAGCCCCAGCATTTT. V is TRBV27 and J is TRBJ1-5; 8 nucleotides align to TRBD1. The germline CDR1 and CDR2 sequences are MNHEY and SMNVEV (reference sequence). With 5 bases clipped from V and 0 bases from J, the junction kept 9 bases outside the gene matches. This CDR3 is built from 17 residues.

This sequence joins TRBV5-5 and TRBJ2-3; D is perhaps TRBD2 (7 bases). The CDR3 length is 18 residues. Germline V gives CDR1 SGHKS, CDR2 YYEKEE (reference sequence). V was trimmed by 3 bases and J by 0 bases, leaving 20 bases between them. This CDR3 reads CASSWGSGAGVSTDTQYF. As DNA, the CDR3 is TGTGCCAGCAGCTGGGGCTCGGGGGCGGGGGTTAGCACAGATACGCAGTATTTT.

The chain employs TRBV4-3 and TRBJ1-3; 9 bases match TRBD1. The germline V gene has CDR1 LGHNA and CDR2 YSLEER. The CDR3 has 18 residues. Trimming at V came to 1 base and at J to 2 bases, leaving 9 bases not matched to a gene. The CDR3 sequence is CASSQVGGQGNPGNTIYF. The CDR3 DNA reads TGCGCCAGCAGCCAAGTCGGGGGACAGGGAAACCCTGGAAACACCATATATTTT.

CDR3 nucleotide sequence: TGTGCCAGCAGCATAACCACCAGGGGCACTGAAGCTTTCTTT. Amino acids: CASSITTRGTEAFF. V and J are TRBV7-8 and TRBJ1-1, with D possibly matching TRBD1 (6 bases). The germline CDR1 and CDR2 sequences are SGHVS and FQNEAQ. This CDR3 comprises 14 residues. V was shortened by 5 bases and J by 4 bases, with 14 bases between the two germline ends.

V usage is TRBV5-6 and J usage is TRBJ2-3, with D perhaps matching TRBD1 (6 bases). Trimming removed 0 bases from V and 6 bases from J, with 14 bases in between. Germline CDR1 SGHDT, CDR2 YYEEEE. This CDR3 contains 15 residues. This CDR3 is CASSLVGAVSDTQYF. CDR3 DNA sequence: TGTGCCAGCAGCTTGGTGGGGGCAGTCTCGGATACGCAGTATTTT.

The rearrangement joins TRBV10-3 to TRBJ2-1; 7 bases are a match to TRBD1. Looked up from germline, CDR1 is ENHRY and CDR2 is SYGVKD. This CDR3 has 15 amino acids. V was clipped by 7 bases and J by 8 bases; unmatched bases: 14. The CDR3 region is CAITDRARSVDEQFF. For the CDR3, the DNA is TGTGCCATCACCGACAGGGCCCGTTCGGTGGATGAGCAGTTCTTC.

The rearrangement links TRBV5-5 to TRBJ2-1; TRBD1 agrees at 9 bases. J was trimmed by 10 bases and V by 1 base; bases with no gene match: 12. CDR3 size: 16 residues. CDR1 and CDR2 from the germline V gene are SGHKS and YYEKEE (reference sequence). For the CDR3, the DNA is TGTGCCAGCAGCTTGAAGTTACAGGGGGCTGTTCAGGAGCAGTTCTTC. Translation gives CASSLKLQGAVQEQFF. Full variable domain (remainder filled in from reference TRBV5-5 and TRBJ2-1): DAGVTQSPTHLIKTRGQQVTLRCSPISGHKSVSWYQQVLGQGPQFIFQYYEKEERGRGNFPDRFSARQFPNYSSELNVNALLLGDSALYLCASSLKLQGAVQEQFFGPGTRLTVL.

The chain links TRBV6-5 to TRBJ1-6; a possible D gene is TRBD1 (5 bases). CDR3 length: 13 amino acids. Germline CDR1 MNHEY, CDR2 SVGAGI. The germline V and J ends were trimmed by 6 bases and 7 bases, with 10 bases remaining between them. CDR3 loop: CASRDTRNSPLHF. In DNA form, the CDR3 reads TGTGCCAGCAGGGACACACGGAATTCACCCCTCCACTTT.

V and J are TRBV7-9 and TRBJ2-1; D might be TRBD2 (6 bases). The CDR3 spans 15 residues. Trimming stripped 0 bases from V and 12 bases from J, with 18 bases between. CDR1 is SEHNR, CDR2 FQNEAQ, per germline (reference sequence). The CDR3: CASSLAVRGTMMQFF. The CDR3 DNA is TGTGCCAGCAGCTTAGCGGTGCGGGGTACAATGATGCAGTTCTTC.

Here the CDR3 DNA reads TGTGCCAGCAGTGAGATTTTCAGGGCCGCGGCTAATGAAAAACTGTTTTTT. This sequence encodes CASSEIFRAAANEKLFF. The chain uses TRBV6-1 and TRBJ1-4; D might be TRBD1 (5 bases). CDR1 is MNHNS, CDR2 SASEGT, per germline. CDR3 size: 17 residues. Trimming pared 3 bases from V and 3 bases from J, leaving 17 bases between.

This rearrangement joins TRBV15 to TRBJ2-3, with a possible D match to TRBD2 (5 bases). V was trimmed by 7 bases and J by 3 bases, leaving 14 bases between them. From germline, CDR1 is LNHNV and CDR2 YYDKDF (reference sequence). This CDR3 contains 14 residues. As DNA, the CDR3 is TGTGCCACCACCGACTACCCTAGTACAGATACGCAGTATTTT. Residues: CATTDYPSTDTQYF.

This rearrangement joins TRBV9 to TRBJ2-1, with 10 bases that match TRBD2. CDR1 and CDR2 (germline): SGDLS, YYNGEE. The CDR3 sequence is 12 residues long. V gave up 0 bases and J gave up 15 bases; unmatched junction bases: 3. The DNA for the CDR3 is TGTGCCAGCAGCGTAGGGGGACTAGCGTTGTTCTTC. This gives the protein CASSVGGLALFF.

V usage is TRBV7-2 and J usage is TRBJ2-1; maybe TRBD2 (6 bases). The V end lost 1 base, the J end lost 9 bases, and 13 bases lay between the germline ends. Germline loops: CDR1 SGHTA, CDR2 FQGNSA. This CDR3 is 14 amino acids long. CDR3 coding DNA: TGTGCCAGCAGCTTAGGGGGAGGTGGGATTGAGCAGTTCTTC. Translation: CASSLGGGGIEQFF.

V is TRBV30 and J is TRBJ1-1, with a tentative D call TRBD1 (6 bases). Trimming took off 5 bases at V and 4 bases at J, with 14 bases between the two ends. The germline CDR1 and CDR2 sequences are GTSNPN and SVGIG (reference sequence). The length of the CDR3 is 13 residues. The CDR3 nucleotides are TGTGCCTGGGGCCAGGGGTGGGCCACTGAAGCTTTCTTT. It codes for CAWGQGWATEAFF.

This rearrangement joins TRBV5-6 to TRBJ2-7; 8 nucleotides agree with TRBD1. The CDR3 loop spans 14 amino acids. Trimming at V came to 3 bases and at J to 2 bases, leaving 4 bases not matched to a gene. Per germline, CDR1 SGHDT and CDR2 YYEEEE. The CDR3 DNA reads TGTGCCAGCAGCTATACAGGGGGAACCTACGAGCAGTACTTC. This codes for CASSYTGGTYEQYF.

This clone is a singleton in its sample. This chain connects TRBV19 to TRBJ1-2; tentative D call: TRBD1 (5 bases). Looked up from germline, CDR1 is LNHDA and CDR2 is SQIVND (reference sequence). The CDR3 is made up of 13 amino acids. Deletions cut 3 bases from V and 6 bases from J, with 11 bases between. This CDR3 is CASSIRRVDGYTF. The CDR3 DNA reads TGTGCCAGTAGTATCCGCAGGGTCGATGGCTACACCTTC.

This chain uses TRBV3-1 (or the pseudogene TRBV3-2) with TRBJ1-3, with 7 positions matching TRBD1. The V segment lost 4 bases and the J segment 4 bases; nucleotides outside the gene matches: 7. This CDR3 has 15 amino acids. Germline CDR1 and CDR2: LGHDT and YNNKEL (reference sequence). CDR3 loop: CASSPPGTVGNTIYF. CDR3 nucleotides: TGTGCCAGCAGCCCCCCCGGGACAGTCGGAAACACCATATATTTT.

This CDR3 is CASSHGTGREEQYF. In nucleotides, the CDR3 is TGTGCCAGCAGCCACGGGACAGGGCGTGAGGAGCAGTACTTC. The chain links TRBV14 to TRBJ2-7, with TRBD1 identical over 9 bases. J gave up 7 bases and V 3 bases, and 7 bases lay outside the gene matches. The CDR3 totals 14 residues. Germline V gene lookup returns CDR1 SGHDN and CDR2 FVKESK.

This clone was found once. V and J are TRBV12-3 or TRBV12-4 and TRBJ1-2, with a possible D match to TRBD1 (5 bases). V was shortened by 5 bases and J by 8 bases, with 9 bases between the two germline ends. The CDR3 contains 11 residues. The CDR3 spells CASSQGGGYTF. The CDR3, as DNA: TGTGCCAGCAGTCAGGGAGGAGGCTACACCTTC.

DNA for the CDR3: TGTGCCAGCAGCTGGGGCGGGGGGACTGGCAATCAGCCCCAGCATTTT. This sequence encodes CASSWGGGTGNQPQHF. The chain uses TRBV5-4 and TRBJ1-5, with D possibly being TRBD1 (5 bases). The V end lost 3 bases, the J end lost 2 bases, and 15 bases lay between the germline ends. This CDR3 spans 16 amino acids. Germline V gene sequence: CDR1 SGHNT, CDR2 YYREEE (reference sequence).

V is TRBV7-3 and J is TRBJ1-2; 9 bases align to TRBD1. This CDR3 region has 15 residues. The V segment lost 5 bases and the J segment 8 bases; nucleotides outside the gene matches: 12. Germline CDR1 and CDR2: SGHTA and FQGTGA. The CDR3, as DNA: TGTGCCAGCAGCCCGGGACAGGGATCGGCGTCGGGCTACACCTTC. Its translation is CASSPGQGSASGYTF.